This paragraph covers one T cell receptor (beta chain) sequence. This specimen belongs to a study of T cell responses to AZD1222 COVID-19 vaccine. The method was immunoSEQ multiplex PCR; TCRdb's version includes in-frame clones alone and lacks a portion of them. The sample lists about 120,000 clones, 88% occurring once. CDR1 and CDR2 from the germline V gene are SGHRS and YFSETQ. This CDR3 has 18 amino acids. After removal of 0 bases from V and 4 bases from J, the junction contained 10 bases not matched to a gene. The rearrangement links TRBV5-1 to TRBJ2-3; TRBD2 agrees at 11 bases. Material: peripheral blood, obtained on day 0 of AZD1222 vaccination. The receptor was derived from an adult in good health. The CDR3 DNA is TGCGCCAGCAGCTTGGTCGGTAGCGGGGGGGCCCGTCCAGATACGCAGTATTTT. Protein: CASSLVGSGGARPDTQYF.